The 5 T cell receptor beta chains given below trace back to one sample, sequenced in a study of Ad26.COV2.S vaccination and SARS-CoV-2 variants. This sample's treatment: around 19 received Ad26.COV2.S at low or high dose, single or two shots; about five received placebo; per-sample allocation not given. Sampling occurred on day 63 after the first vaccine or placebo injection. Clones were sequenced by immunoSEQ multiplex PCR, and TCRdb holds only the in-frame ones, with some missing. The sample has some 290,000 clones, roughly 84% seen once. Sequencing used peripheral blood, obtained in a trial of Ad26.COV2.S vaccine versus placebo. The source is a person aged 18-65 years who received the Ad26.COV2.S COVID-19 vaccine or a placebo.

The rearrangement uses TRBV29-1 and TRBJ2-1; D remains unclear. Germline-derived CDR1 and CDR2 are SQVTM and ANQGSEA. V was trimmed by 4 bases and J by 10 bases, leaving 8 bases between them. This CDR3 has 10 amino acids. The CDR3 reads CSVVALEQFF. CDR3 in DNA: TGCAGCGTTGTTGCTTTAGAGCAGTTCTTC.

V is TRBV9 and J is TRBJ1-2; D possibly corresponds to TRBD1 (5 bases). Germline V gene lookup returns CDR1 SGDLS and CDR2 YYNGEE. The V end lost 3 bases, the J end lost 4 bases, and 22 bases lay between the germline ends. This CDR3 region has 17 residues. The CDR3, as DNA: TGTGCCAGCAGCGCAGGTCTTTTTAGGGGCGAGGGCTATGGCTACACCTTC. Protein product: CASSAGLFRGEGYGYTF.

The chain is built from TRBV7-9 and TRBJ2-1; D is ambiguous. Trimming cost V 4 bases and J 7 bases, with 5 bases left between them. Germline-derived CDR1 and CDR2 are SEHNR and FQNEAQ (reference sequence). The length of the CDR3 is 11 residues. In DNA, the CDR3 is TGTGCCAGCAGCTACGGTAATGAGCAGTTCTTC. It encodes CASSYGNEQFF.

This clone was seen a few times. V usage is TRBV6-6 and J usage is TRBJ2-7; no reliable D call. This CDR3 comprises 11 residues. Trimming took 7 bases from V and 3 from J, leaving 7 bases between them. From germline, CDR1 is MNHNY and CDR2 SVGAGI (reference sequence). This CDR3 is CASTFNYEQYF. The CDR3 nucleotides are TGTGCCAGCACCTTCAACTACGAGCAGTACTTC.

The V gene is TRBV6-6, the J gene TRBJ2-3, with D maybe TRBD2 (6 bases). The CDR3 loop spans 16 amino acids. Per germline, CDR1 MNHNY and CDR2 SVGAGI (reference sequence). V was cut by 6 bases and J by 5 bases, with 21 bases left in between. Written as DNA, the CDR3 is TGTGCCAGCAGAGCCTCACTAGCCCCGAGGGGAGATACGCAGTATTTT. It specifies CASRASLAPRGDTQYF.